Listed below are T cell receptor beta chains from one sample, sequenced in a study of blood T cell repertoires in COVID-19. The table came from immunoSEQ multiplex PCR; TCRdb's copy has only in-frame clones and leaves some out. The sample yields 140,000 to 150,000 clones, roughly three quarters seen once. The sequenced sample was peripheral blood. All receptors come from a man between 60 and 75 years old with acute or convalescent COVID-19. Each CDR3 is given with its conserved first and last residue. The D gene is left open where the match is weak. A row's size may be missing; if present it is once, few, many or a size class.

d_call	v_call	clone_size	j_call	cdr3_nt	cdr3_aa
-	TRBV21-1	-	TRBJ2-5	TGTGCCAGCAGCAAAGCTCCGACTAGCGGGGCGGGTTTTGAGACCCAGTACTTC	CASSKAPTSGAGFETQYF
TRBD1	TRBV29-1	-	TRBJ2-7	TGCAGCGTTTTGGCCAGGGGGATTTCCTACGAGCAGTACTTC	CSVLARGISYEQYF
TRBD2	TRBV5-1	many	TRBJ2-1	TGCGCCACCCAAACCAATAGCGGGAGCCACAATGAGCAGTTCTTC	CATQTNSGSHNEQFF
TRBD1	TRBV30	-	TRBJ1-1	TGTGCCTGGAGTTGGTCGGGACAGGATATGAACACTGAAGCTTTCTTT	CAWSWSGQDMNTEAFF
-	TRBV11-2	-	TRBJ1-1	TGTGCCAGCAGCTCATACGGCAGGGGTATGGGTGAAGCTTTCTTT	CASSSYGRGMGEAFF
TRBD1	TRBV5-4	-	TRBJ2-6	TGTGCCAGCAGAGGGACAGGACTCTCTGGGGCCAACGTCCTGACTTTC	CASRGTGLSGANVLTF
-	TRBV9	-	TRBJ2-2	TGTGCCAGCAGCGTACGAGGATGGGACACCGGGGAGCTGTTTTTT	CASSVRGWDTGELFF
TRBD2	TRBV10-3	-	TRBJ2-3	TGTGCCATCAGTGAGGGGGGGAGGGCCATGGCAGATACGCAGTATTTT	CAISEGGRAMADTQYF
TRBD2	TRBV10-3	once	TRBJ2-3	TGTGCCATCACTGGGGGCCGGTTGGGTTCGGGACTAGTTGACACAGATACGCAGTATTTT	CAITGGRLGSGLVDTDTQYF
TRBD1	TRBV18	-	TRBJ1-4	TGTGCCAGCTCACCAGCGGCTACAGGGGGGACGAACGAAAAACTGTTTTTT	CASSPAATGGTNEKLFF
TRBD2	TRBV24-1	-	TRBJ2-3	TGTGCCACCAGTGAAGGACTAGCGCCCACAGATACGCAGTATTTT	CATSEGLAPTDTQYF
TRBD1	TRBV29-1	-	TRBJ2-5	TGCAGCGTTGGACAGGGGGTAGTAGAGACCCAGTACTTC	CSVGQGVVETQYF
-	TRBV4-1	-	TRBJ1-4	TGCGCCAGCAGCCAAGGGGACAACAATGAAAAACTGTTTTTT	CASSQGDNNEKLFF
-	TRBV5-5	-	TRBJ1-1	TGTGCCAGCAGCCTGAATCCAGGGAACACTGAAGCTTTCTTT	CASSLNPGNTEAFF
-	TRBV3-1/TRBV3-2	-	TRBJ2-7	TGTGCCAGCAGCCAAGATGATTGGAGACTAGAGTACGAGCAGTACTTC	CASSQDDWRLEYEQYF
-	TRBV10-1	few	TRBJ2-1	TGCGCCAGCAGTGAGGCGGGGGCCCCCGCCAATGAGCAGTTCTTC	CASSEAGAPANEQFF
-	TRBV5-1	-	TRBJ2-3	TGCGCCAGCAGCTTGGCCCGTTTGGGGCCTACAGATACGCAGTATTTT	CASSLARLGPTDTQYF
-	TRBV7-9	-	TRBJ2-7	TGTGCCAGCAGTTCTGGACACAAACGGGAGTACGAGCAGTACTTC	CASSSGHKREYEQYF
-	TRBV19	-	TRBJ2-2	TGTGCCAGTAGTTCCTTCCCCTCCCCCCCGGGGGAGCTGTTTTTT	CASSSFPSPPGELFF